Below are 12 T cell receptor beta chains sequenced from a single sample in a study of low-dose radiotherapy and immunotherapy resistance in tumors. The sample's time point: before trial treatment. First-strand cDNA used TRAV- and TRBV-specific primers, covering alpha and beta chains. With a constant-region primer and a V-primer adapter, TCRs were subjected to 20 PCR cycles of amplification. TCRdb recomputed calls from the reads with MiXCR, one row per CDR3 protein. The data show about 64,000 distinct CDR3 sequences, about 25% seen once. The sequencing here drew on PBMCs, taken before treatment. Receptor source: a male donor with rectosigmoid adenocarcinoma.

This clonotype occurred once. A single base is all that separates this from a far larger clone, so a read error is likely. This chain links TRBV7-8 with TRBJ2-1, with D perhaps TRBD1 or TRBD2 (5 bases each). Trimming took 1 base from V and 10 from J, leaving 20 bases between them. CDR1 is SGHVS and CDR2 is FQNEAQ in the germline V gene. The CDR3 extends over 16 amino acids. The CDR3 region is CASSLGGSQGSYEQFF. The CDR3, as DNA: TGTGCCAGCAGCTTAGGGGGGTCGCAGGGTTCCTACGAGCAGTTCTTC.

CDR3 in DNA: TGTGCCAGCAGGGCTCCGGGACCAGGAGAAGAGACCCAGTACTTC. Amino acids: CASRAPGPGEETQYF. The chain links TRBV2 to TRBJ2-5, with D perhaps TRBD1 or TRBD2 (5 bases each). The CDR3 has 15 amino acids. V dropped 6 bases and J dropped 3 bases, with 17 bases sitting between them. Germline values: CDR1 SNHLY, CDR2 FYNNEI.

In its sample, this clonotype was seen many times. CDR3 region: CASSEATVEQFF. In DNA, the CDR3 is TGTGCCAGCAGTGAAGCTACGGTTGAGCAGTTCTTC. The chain joins TRBV6-1 to TRBJ2-1, with unresolved D. Germline CDR1 reads MNHNS; CDR2 reads SASEGT. Between the trimmed V and J ends, which lost 0 bases and 9 bases, there was a span of 6 bases. The CDR3 has 12 amino acids.

Note on this clonotype: Given a far larger clone just one base away, this is likely a sequencing read error. This sequence joins TRBV11-3 and TRBJ2-5, with 10 bases lining up with TRBD2. Looked up from germline, CDR1 is SGHNT and CDR2 is YENEEA. V shed 1 base, J shed 11 bases, and the junction held 13 bases outside the gene matches. This CDR3 has 16 amino acids. This CDR3 reads CASSLGDSGGANEQYF. DNA for the CDR3: TGTGCCAGCAGCTTAGGGGACAGCGGGGGGGCGAATGAGCAGTACTTC.

The sample holds many counts of this clonotype. The V call is TRBV6-5, the J call TRBJ2-1; D is unresolved. The germline V gene encodes CDR1 MNHEY and CDR2 SVGAGI. V was cut by 0 bases and J by 2 bases, with 8 bases left in between. This CDR3 is built from 15 residues. The CDR3 loop is CASSYSSGTYNEQFF. The CDR3 DNA reads TGTGCCAGCAGTTACTCGTCGGGTACCTACAATGAGCAGTTCTTC.

This clonotype was counted ten times or more. This chain links TRBV29-1 with TRBJ1-1; the D gene is possibly TRBD1 (5 bases). Germline V gene data show CDR1 as SQVTM and CDR2 as ANQGSEA. This CDR3 region has 15 residues. V dropped 2 bases and J dropped 7 bases, with 20 bases sitting between them. CDR3 coding DNA: TGCAGCGTTGAAAAAAGGGGCGGGGGAAAGAATGAAGCTTTCTTT. Protein: CSVEKRGGGKNEAFF.

This clonotype was observed a few times. The J gene is TRBJ1-2, the V gene TRBV27; D possibly corresponds to TRBD1 (6 bases). V was clipped by 5 bases and J by 8 bases, with 21 bases between them. The germline V gene has CDR1 MNHEY and CDR2 SMNVEV (reference sequence). This CDR3 is 15 amino acids long. CDR3 protein: CASSPPGNRVDGYTF. DNA for the CDR3: TGTGCCAGCAGTCCGCCGGGGAACAGGGTGGACGGCTACACCTTC.

This clonotype has at least ten counts. The chain couples TRBV28 to TRBJ2-5; D not certain. Trimming cost V 6 bases and J 7 bases, with 15 bases left between them. The germline CDR1 and CDR2 sequences are MDHEN and SYDVKM. CDR3 length equals 13 residues. The CDR3 sequence: CASRRAGAPTQYF. In DNA, the CDR3 is TGTGCCAGCAGACGTGCTGGTGCTCCGACCCAGTACTTC.

In its sample, this clonotype was seen many times. The rearrangement joins TRBV29-1 to TRBJ2-1; TRBD1 aligns across 8 bases. V lost 6 bases, J lost 7 bases, and 8 bases stayed unmatched. The CDR3 length is 13 residues. CDR1 SQVTM and CDR2 ANQGSEA come from the germline V gene. CDR3 loop: CSVGDRLLNEQFF. DNA of the CDR3: TGCAGCGTAGGGGACAGGCTCTTAAATGAGCAGTTCTTC.

This clonotype was seen many times. The rearrangement links TRBV4-3 to TRBJ2-3; 9 bases are a match to TRBD2. Germline V lookup: CDR1 LGHNA, CDR2 YSLEER. The CDR3 extends over 18 amino acids. Trimming took 4 bases from V and 0 from J; bases not matched to a gene: 11. In DNA form, the CDR3 reads TGCGCCAGCAGCCGAGAGACTAGCGGAAGTACTAGCACAGATACGCAGTATTTT. Translating gives CASSRETSGSTSTDTQYF.

The chain couples TRBV25-1 to TRBJ1-5; the D gene is possibly TRBD1 (5 bases). The CDR3 length is 17 residues. Germline CDR1 is MGHDK and CDR2 is SYGVNS. The V and J ends lost 4 bases and 6 bases respectively, with 22 bases between them. CDR3 nucleotides: TGTGCCAGCAGTGGGGGCCAGGAACCCGTTCACGGTCAGCCCCAGCATTTT. This codes for CASSGGQEPVHGQPQHF.

The chain is built from TRBV2 and TRBJ1-2; 8 positions agree with TRBD1. The CDR3 has 13 amino acids. Trimming cost V 3 bases and J 9 bases; bases outside gene matches: 6. In germline, CDR1 is SNHLY, CDR2 FYNNEI. The CDR3 DNA follows: TGTGCCAGCAGTGAGGACAGGGCGACGAGCTACACCTTC. This gives the protein CASSEDRATSYTF.